This T cell receptor (beta chain) derives from a study of post-analysis software for immune sequencing data (dated by TCRdb to the mid-2010s). The study in broad terms: Relapsing-remitting, secondary progressive and progressive-relapsing multiple sclerosis were recorded as disease courses, and subtype annotation was lacking for some patients. The multiple sclerosis patient repertoires were compared with 11 previously published healthy control repertoires from donors aged roughly 6 to 27 years. A subset of samples was prepared in parallel using single-end sample barcoding, then pooled and co-amplified after Illumina adapter ligation. What the work shows at the level of the full study, not this receptor alone: The multiple sclerosis patient group was slightly younger than the control group. Compared with controls, multiple sclerosis patients had significantly lower normalized Chao1 diversity, a finding suggesting substantial peripheral T-cell clonal expansion. Strong co-clustering of samples prepared in the same batch was shown by direct clustering with F measure, prompting a batch-effect correction. Patients showed significantly higher frequencies than controls for a handful of TRBV segments, among them TRBV5-6, TRBV5-1 and TRBV20-1.

To prepare the library, PCR was applied. The sequencing machine was an Illumina HiSeq 2500. Unique molecular identifiers were incorporated into TCR beta cDNA libraries to reduce PCR and sequencing biases. Approximately 500,000 cDNA molecules were obtained per 1 to 10 million input T cells, so each molecule approximated one T cell. The same protocol used for the earlier healthy control dataset was applied to prepare and sequence the patient libraries. Samples belonging to the same batch were prepared together, multiplexed and sequenced on a shared HiSeq lane. The authors' pipeline ran thus. Raw barcoded reads were processed with MIGEC, discarding single-read molecular identifier groups before consensus assembly and CDR3 extraction. VDJtools was used for post-analysis of the clonotype tables, and diversity was normalized by down-sampling every dataset to the size of the smallest sample. To correct batch-related cross-sample contamination, repertoire overlap clustering matched CDR3 amino acid sequences but not nucleotide sequences. Clones were called with MiXCR by TCRdb after fastp trimmed the public reads at Q25, and only in-frame beta chains were retained. Here each entry gathers all rows of one CDR3 protein and keeps the most common genes and DNA. The V and J calls reflect TCRdb's pipeline rather than the authors' work. The sample table shows hundreds of thousands of distinct CDR3 sequences, and 44% are seen once. Together, the top ten hold more than 1.5% of the sample.

To demonstrate the VDJtools post-analysis software, TCR beta repertoires were profiled from the peripheral blood of 13 young patients with multiple sclerosis. The patients with multiple sclerosis were children and adolescents between about 6 and 17 years of age. The germline ends are 16 bases apart after V is trimmed by 2 bases and J by 5 bases. The cysteine opens and the phenylalanine closes a CDR3 of 15 amino acids. Only the CDR3 region is kept as DNA, spanning 45 bases read in frame from base 1. The CDR1 and CDR2 encoded by the germline V gene (reference sequence) are DFQATT and SNEGSKA. Worth noting for this clonotype: No cognate antigen has been identified for it. No clone much larger than this one lies a single base away; base qualities are absent.

In this chain, TRBV20-1 is recombined with TRBJ2-1; the D gene is perhaps TRBD2, from 5 matching bases. The sequenced material came from blood. The receptor's source is a girl aged 10-17 years with multiple sclerosis. The nucleotide sequence is given as TGCAGTGCTAGACCTTCTGGGAGTCGGAACAATGAGCAGTTCTTC. This codes for CSARPSGSRNNEQFF.